This T cell receptor (beta chain) was recorded in a study of naive CD8 T cells in extremely preterm neonates. Data came from immunoSEQ multiplex PCR; TCRdb stores just in-frame clones and leaves some out. The data contain about 5,200 clones, 95% to 98% of them singletons. Germline loops: CDR1 LGHNA, CDR2 YSLEER. V shed 0 bases, J shed 1 base, and the junction held 3 bases outside the gene matches. CDR3 length: 16 amino acids. This TCR came from a human donor in good health. The sequenced sample consisted of naive CD8+ T cells from blood. The chain links TRBV4-3 to TRBJ2-1; TRBD2 agrees at 7 bases. The CDR3 loop reads CASSQEAGISYNEQFF. The CDR3 DNA sequence: TGCGCCAGCAGCCAAGAAGCGGGGATTTCCTACAATGAGCAGTTCTTC.